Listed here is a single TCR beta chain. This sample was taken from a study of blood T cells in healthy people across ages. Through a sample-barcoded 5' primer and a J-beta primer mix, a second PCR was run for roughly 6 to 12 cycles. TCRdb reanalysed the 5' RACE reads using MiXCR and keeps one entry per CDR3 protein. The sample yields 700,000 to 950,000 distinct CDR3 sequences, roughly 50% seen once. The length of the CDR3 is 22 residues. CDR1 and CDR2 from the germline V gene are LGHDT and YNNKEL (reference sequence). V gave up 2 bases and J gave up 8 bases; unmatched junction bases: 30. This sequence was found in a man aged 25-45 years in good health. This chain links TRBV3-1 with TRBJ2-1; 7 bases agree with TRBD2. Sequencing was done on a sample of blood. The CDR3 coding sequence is TGTGCCAGCAGCCAAAAATTTTGGCAGGATTGGAGCGGGGCGCACGTGATTGATGAGCAGTTCTTC. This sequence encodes CASSQKFWQDWSGAHVIDEQFF.